One and the same sample provided the 15 T cell receptor beta chains below, sequenced in a study of cytomegalovirus exposure and HLA in healthy donors (dated 2017 in TCRdb). Libraries were made using the immunoSEQ multiplex PCR assay. For the multiplex PCR, a mixture combining 60 forward primers for TCR Vbeta segments and 13 reverse primers for TCR Jbeta segments was used. Not all clones reach the TCRdb copy of this immuneACCESS table, which keeps in-frame sequences only. Checked studies attribute under half of the gap to unresolved V genes and leave the rest unexplained. The sample profile shows under 200,000 clones; around 80% of them were found once. The top ten constitute roughly 6.3% of the sample. Sequencing input: PBMCs. The receptors derive from a male donor in good health and CMV-seropositive.

The V and J genes are TRBV5-8 and TRBJ2-2; possible D gene TRBD1, 6 bases. V was trimmed by 1 base and J by 5 bases, leaving 12 bases between them. This CDR3 has 15 residues. Germline values: CDR1 SGHTS, CDR2 YDEGEE. The CDR3 protein is CASSLTGLSTGELFF. CDR3 DNA sequence: TGTGCCAGCAGCTTGACAGGGCTGAGTACCGGGGAGCTGTTTTTT.

CDR3 sequence (DNA): TGTGCCAGCAGCCCACGGGGGTTGGCCAAAAACATTCAGTACTTC. As protein: CASSPRGLAKNIQYF. The J gene is TRBJ2-4, the V gene TRBV5-6; maybe TRBD2 (6 bases). This CDR3 has 15 amino acids. CDR1 SGHDT and CDR2 YYEEEE come from the germline V gene. Trimming left V 4 bases short and J 1 base short, with 12 bases between.

In nucleotides, the CDR3 is TGTGCCAGCAGCTTCCTTACAGGGTCGGGATCACCCCTCCACTTT. This gives the protein CASSFLTGSGSPLHF. This chain links TRBV5-6 with TRBJ1-6; D possibly corresponds to TRBD1 (6 bases). Germline values: CDR1 SGHDT, CDR2 YYEEEE. Trimming left V 2 bases short and J 10 bases short, with 16 bases between. CDR3 size: 15 residues.

This clone was seen more than once but under ten times. The chain couples TRBV4-2 to TRBJ1-2; TRBD1 matches 7 bases. The CDR3 has 15 residues. With 3 bases clipped from V and 6 bases from J, the junction kept 10 bases outside the gene matches. CDR1 and CDR2 (germline): LGHNA, YNFKEQ. This chain's CDR3 is CASSQGTTGLDGYTF. In DNA, the CDR3 is TGTGCCAGCAGCCAGGGCACGACAGGGCTCGATGGCTACACCTTC.

This rearrangement joins TRBV9 to TRBJ2-1; the match to TRBD2 covers 11 bases. CDR3 size: 17 residues. Looked up from germline, CDR1 is SGDLS and CDR2 is YYNGEE. The V segment lost 3 bases and the J segment 4 bases; nucleotides outside the gene matches: 9. This chain's CDR3 is CASSATSGGIGYNEQFF. CDR3 in DNA: TGTGCCAGCAGCGCAACTAGCGGGGGAATAGGATACAATGAGCAGTTCTTC.

This chain links TRBV14 with TRBJ2-7; 7 nucleotides match TRBD2. The V gene's germline CDR1 is SGHDN and CDR2 FVKESK. Trimming at V came to 4 bases and at J to 4 bases, leaving 4 bases not matched to a gene. The CDR3 is made up of 13 amino acids. This chain's CDR3 is CASSPGTTYEQYF. The CDR3, as DNA: TGTGCCAGCAGCCCCGGGACTACATACGAGCAGTACTTC.

This clone appeared a few times. V usage is TRBV28 and J usage is TRBJ1-3; possibly TRBD1 for D (6 bases). The CDR3 totals 16 residues. V lost 6 bases, J lost 0 bases, and 15 bases lay in between. Per the germline V gene, CDR1 is MDHEN and CDR2 is SYDVKM. CDR3 sequence: CASRQGPHFSGNTIYF. DNA for the CDR3: TGTGCCAGCAGGCAGGGGCCCCACTTCTCTGGAAACACCATATATTTT.

As for this clone: This specimen includes other DNA sequences encoding the same CDR3. The J gene is TRBJ2-7, the V gene TRBV7-9; D possibly corresponds to TRBD1 (5 bases). V was shortened by 5 bases and J by 3 bases, with 14 bases between the two germline ends. The CDR3 loop spans 14 amino acids. CDR1 is SEHNR and CDR2 is FQNEAQ in the germline V gene (reference sequence). This CDR3 reads CASSPPSGNYEQYF. CDR3 in DNA: TGTGCCAGCAGCCCCCCCTCAGGGAACTACGAGCAGTACTTC.

The chain links TRBV7-9 to TRBJ2-1, with 13 nucleotides matching TRBD2. Trimming cost V 5 bases and J 8 bases; bases outside gene matches: 6. This CDR3 has 15 residues. Germline V gene sequence: CDR1 SEHNR, CDR2 FQNEAQ (reference sequence). The DNA for the CDR3 is TGTGCCAGCAGCCCAAGGACTAGCGGGAGTTATGAGCAGTTCTTC. This encodes CASSPRTSGSYEQFF.

A few counts support this clone. The chain is built from TRBV7-9 and TRBJ1-1, with 8 bases lining up with TRBD1. Trimming removed 1 base from V and 12 bases from J; junction bases left unmatched: 4. The CDR3 runs 12 residues. The germline V gene encodes CDR1 SEHNR and CDR2 FQNEAQ (reference sequence). As DNA, the CDR3 is TGTGCCAGCAGCTTAGGACAGGGGCAAACTTTCTTT. This encodes CASSLGQGQTFF.

This clone was observed once. This chain joins TRBV9 and TRBJ2-5; TRBD2 aligns across 8 bases. The CDR3 covers 16 residues. Trimming took 2 bases from V and 3 from J; bases not matched to a gene: 9. Germline-derived CDR1 and CDR2 are SGDLS and YYNGEE. For the CDR3, the DNA is TGTGCCAGCAGCGTCATGGGAGCGGGAGTAGAAGAGACCCAGTACTTC. The encoded protein is CASSVMGAGVEETQYF.

The chain carries TRBV28 and TRBJ1-6; D not certain. Per the germline V gene, CDR1 is MDHEN and CDR2 is SYDVKM. V lost 4 bases and J 10 bases, leaving 20 bases between the germline ends. This CDR3 has 16 residues. This CDR3 reads CASSYSLAGFESPLHF. The CDR3 nucleotides are TGTGCCAGCAGTTACTCATTGGCGGGGTTCGAGTCACCCCTCCACTTT.

This sequence joins TRBV7-2 and TRBJ1-1; D unclear. V was trimmed by 3 bases and J by 7 bases, leaving 9 bases between them. Germline V gene sequence: CDR1 SGHTA, CDR2 FQGNSA. The CDR3 totals 12 residues. Here the CDR3 reads CASSLSRGEAFF. CDR3 nucleotides: TGTGCCAGCAGCTTGTCGCGTGGTGAAGCTTTCTTT. The complete variable domain, with remaining parts taken from reference TRBV7-2 and TRBJ1-1, reads GAGVSQSPSNKVTEKGKDVELRCDPISGHTALYWYRQSLGQGLEFLIYFQGNSAPDKSGLPSDRFSAERTGGSVSTLTIQRTQQEDSAVYLCASSLSRGEAFFGQGTRLTVV.

The chain combines TRBV5-4 with TRBJ1-5; 10 nucleotides line up with TRBD1. Germline V lookup: CDR1 SGHNT, CDR2 YYREEE (reference sequence). The CDR3 loop spans 15 amino acids. Trimming at V came to 5 bases and at J to 4 bases, leaving 6 bases not matched to a gene. The CDR3 region is CASSSGTGDNQPQHF. CDR3 DNA sequence: TGTGCCAGCAGTTCCGGGACAGGGGATAATCAGCCCCAGCATTTT.

CDR3 bases: TGTGCCAGCAGCGTGACTAGCGGGAGAGTCTACGAGCAGTACTTC. This gives the protein CASSVTSGRVYEQYF. The chain uses TRBV9 and TRBJ2-7, with 12 bases that match TRBD2. The junction had 3 bases not matched to a gene; V was cut back by 2 bases and J by 3 bases. The CDR3 consists of 15 residues. The V gene's germline CDR1 is SGDLS and CDR2 YYNGEE.